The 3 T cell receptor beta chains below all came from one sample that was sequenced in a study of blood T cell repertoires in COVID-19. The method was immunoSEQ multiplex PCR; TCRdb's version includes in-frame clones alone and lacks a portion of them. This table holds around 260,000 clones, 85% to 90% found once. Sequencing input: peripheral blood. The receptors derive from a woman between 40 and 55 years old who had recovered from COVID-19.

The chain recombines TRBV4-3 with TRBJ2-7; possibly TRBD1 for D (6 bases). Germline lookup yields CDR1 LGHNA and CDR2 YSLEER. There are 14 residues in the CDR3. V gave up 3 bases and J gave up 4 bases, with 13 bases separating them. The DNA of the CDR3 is TGCGCCAGCAGCCAGGACAGCCAAACTTACGAGCAGTACTTC. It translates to CASSQDSQTYEQYF.

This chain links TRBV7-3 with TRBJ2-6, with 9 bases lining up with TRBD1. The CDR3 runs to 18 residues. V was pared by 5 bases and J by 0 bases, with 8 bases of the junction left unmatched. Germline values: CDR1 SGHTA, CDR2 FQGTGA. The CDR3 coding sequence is TGTGCCAGCAGCCGCCGGACAGGGGCCGTCTCTGGGGCCAACGTCCTGACTTTC. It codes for CASSRRTGAVSGANVLTF.

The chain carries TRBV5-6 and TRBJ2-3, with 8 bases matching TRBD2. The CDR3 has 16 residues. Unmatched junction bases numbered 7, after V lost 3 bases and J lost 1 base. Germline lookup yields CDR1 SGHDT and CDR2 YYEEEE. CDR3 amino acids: CASSSTGTSRTDTQYF. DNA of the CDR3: TGTGCCAGCAGCTCTACCGGGACTAGTCGCACAGATACGCAGTATTTT.